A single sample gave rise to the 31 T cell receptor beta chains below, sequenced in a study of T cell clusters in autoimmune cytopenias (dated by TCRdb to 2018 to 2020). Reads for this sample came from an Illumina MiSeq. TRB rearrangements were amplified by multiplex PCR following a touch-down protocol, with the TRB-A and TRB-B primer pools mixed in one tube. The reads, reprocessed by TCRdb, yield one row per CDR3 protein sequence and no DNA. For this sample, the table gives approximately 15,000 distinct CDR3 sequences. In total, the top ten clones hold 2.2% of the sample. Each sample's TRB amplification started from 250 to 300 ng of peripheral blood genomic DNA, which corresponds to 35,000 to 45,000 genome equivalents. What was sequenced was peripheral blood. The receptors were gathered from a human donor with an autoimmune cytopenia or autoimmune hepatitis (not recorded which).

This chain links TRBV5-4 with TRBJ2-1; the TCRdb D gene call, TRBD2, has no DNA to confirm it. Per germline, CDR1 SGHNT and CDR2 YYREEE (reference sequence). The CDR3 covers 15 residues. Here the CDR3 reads CASSDWTSGDNEQFF.

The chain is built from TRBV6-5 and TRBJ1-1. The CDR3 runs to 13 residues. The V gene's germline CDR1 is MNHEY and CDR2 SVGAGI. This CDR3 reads CASSVGTAGEAFF.

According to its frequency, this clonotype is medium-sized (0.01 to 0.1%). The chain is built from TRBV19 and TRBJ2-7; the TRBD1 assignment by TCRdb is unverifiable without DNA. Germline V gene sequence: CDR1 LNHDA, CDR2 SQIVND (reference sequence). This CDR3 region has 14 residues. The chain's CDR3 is CASSPATGAHEQYF.

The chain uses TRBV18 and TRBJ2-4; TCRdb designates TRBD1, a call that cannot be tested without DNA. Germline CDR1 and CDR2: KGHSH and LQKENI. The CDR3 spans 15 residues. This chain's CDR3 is CASSPAGTAKNIQYF.

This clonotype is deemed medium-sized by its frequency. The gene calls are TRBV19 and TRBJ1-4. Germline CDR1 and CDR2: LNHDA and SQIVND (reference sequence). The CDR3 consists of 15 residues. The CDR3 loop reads CASSDRHATNEKLFF. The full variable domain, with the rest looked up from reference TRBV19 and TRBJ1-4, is DGGITQSPKYLFRKEGQNVTLSCEQNLNHDAMYWYRQDPGQGLRLIYYSQIVNDFQKGDIAEGYSVSREKKESFPLTVTSAQKNPTAFYLCASSDRHATNEKLFFGSGTQLSVL.

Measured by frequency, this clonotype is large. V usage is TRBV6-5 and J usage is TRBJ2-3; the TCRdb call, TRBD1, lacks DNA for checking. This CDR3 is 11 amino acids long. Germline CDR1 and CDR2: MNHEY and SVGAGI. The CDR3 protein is CASGGTDTQYF.

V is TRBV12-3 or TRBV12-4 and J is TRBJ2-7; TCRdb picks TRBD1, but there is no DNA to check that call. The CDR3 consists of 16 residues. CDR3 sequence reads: CASTQRAPQGKYEQYF.

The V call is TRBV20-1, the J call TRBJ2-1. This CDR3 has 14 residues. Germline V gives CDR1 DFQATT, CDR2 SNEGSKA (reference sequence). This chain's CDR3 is CSARAQRWVGEQFF.

The CDR3 sequence is CSVAGRARTEAFF. This chain connects TRBV29-1 to TRBJ1-1; TCRdb indicates TRBD1, and absent DNA this call remains unverified. Germline V gene lookup returns CDR1 SQVTM and CDR2 ANQGSEA. The CDR3 covers 13 residues.

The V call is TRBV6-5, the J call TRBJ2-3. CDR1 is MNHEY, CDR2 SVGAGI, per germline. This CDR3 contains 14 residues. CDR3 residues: CASSYSASTDTQYF.

The CDR3 is CASSRLAGTDYNEQFF. The V gene is TRBV12-3 or TRBV12-4, the J gene TRBJ2-1; TCRdb designates TRBD1, a call that cannot be tested without DNA. The CDR3 extends over 16 amino acids.

The CDR3 here is CASTPVGSGGPYYNEQFF. V and J are TRBV7-9 and TRBJ2-1; checking the TCRdb D call of TRBD2 is not possible without DNA. Per germline, CDR1 SEHNR and CDR2 FQNEAQ (reference sequence). The CDR3 is 18 residues long.

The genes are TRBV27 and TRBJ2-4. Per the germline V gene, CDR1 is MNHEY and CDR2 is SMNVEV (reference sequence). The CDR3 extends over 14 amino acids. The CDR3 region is CASSLLGSENIQYF.

Here the CDR3 reads CASSYSLGGETQYF. This sequence joins TRBV6-1 and TRBJ2-5; the TRBD1 assignment by TCRdb is unverifiable without DNA. Germline lookup yields CDR1 MNHNS and CDR2 SASEGT. This CDR3 contains 14 residues.

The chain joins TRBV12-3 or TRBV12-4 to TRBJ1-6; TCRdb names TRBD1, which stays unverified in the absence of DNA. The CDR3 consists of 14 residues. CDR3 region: CASRAGGGGSPLHF.

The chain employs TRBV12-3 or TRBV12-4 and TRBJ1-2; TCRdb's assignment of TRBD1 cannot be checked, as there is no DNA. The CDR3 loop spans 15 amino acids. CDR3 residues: CASMKGGGAGYGYTF.

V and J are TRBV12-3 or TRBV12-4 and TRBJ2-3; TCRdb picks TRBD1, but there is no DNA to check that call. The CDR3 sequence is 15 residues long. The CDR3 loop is CASSPRGKGRDTQYF.

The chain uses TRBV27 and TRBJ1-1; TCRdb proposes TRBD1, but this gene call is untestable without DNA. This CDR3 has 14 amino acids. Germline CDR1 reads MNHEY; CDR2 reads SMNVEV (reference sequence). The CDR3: CASSDWTGGTEAFF.

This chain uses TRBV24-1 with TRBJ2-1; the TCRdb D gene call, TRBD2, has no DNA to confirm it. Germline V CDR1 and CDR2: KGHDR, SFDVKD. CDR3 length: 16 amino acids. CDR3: CATSDAERASYNEQFF.

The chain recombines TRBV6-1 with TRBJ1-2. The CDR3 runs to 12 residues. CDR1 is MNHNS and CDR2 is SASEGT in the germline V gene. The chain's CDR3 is CASSDAGNGYTF.

The CDR3 protein is CASSLGQGHDYTEAFF. This chain connects TRBV5-6 to TRBJ1-1; the D call of TRBD1 rests on TCRdb alone, since no DNA is present to check it. The CDR3 is made up of 16 amino acids. Per germline, CDR1 SGHDT and CDR2 YYEEEE.

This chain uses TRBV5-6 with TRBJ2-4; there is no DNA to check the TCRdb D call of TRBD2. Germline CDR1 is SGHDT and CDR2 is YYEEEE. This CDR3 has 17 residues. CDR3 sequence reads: CASSLQRGSIAKNIQYF.

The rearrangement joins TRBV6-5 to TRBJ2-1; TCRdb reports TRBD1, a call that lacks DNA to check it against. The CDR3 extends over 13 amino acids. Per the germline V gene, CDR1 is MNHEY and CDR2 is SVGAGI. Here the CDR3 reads CASSRDAYNEQFF.

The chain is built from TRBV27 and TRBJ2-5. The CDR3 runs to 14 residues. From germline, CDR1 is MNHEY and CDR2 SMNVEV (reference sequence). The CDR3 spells CASSPEQGTRTQYF.

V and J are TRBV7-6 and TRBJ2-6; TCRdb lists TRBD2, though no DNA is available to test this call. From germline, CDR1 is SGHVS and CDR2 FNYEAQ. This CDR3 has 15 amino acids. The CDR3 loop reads CASSSGTGGANVLTF.

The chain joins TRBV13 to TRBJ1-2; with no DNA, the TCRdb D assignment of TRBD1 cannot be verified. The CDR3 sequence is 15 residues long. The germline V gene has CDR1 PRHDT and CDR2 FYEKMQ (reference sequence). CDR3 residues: CASSSSGTGRYGYTF.

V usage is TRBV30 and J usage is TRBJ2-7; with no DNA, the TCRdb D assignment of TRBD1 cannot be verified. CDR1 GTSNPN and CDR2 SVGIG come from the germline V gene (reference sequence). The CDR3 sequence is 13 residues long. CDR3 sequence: CAWSVLGGYEQYF.

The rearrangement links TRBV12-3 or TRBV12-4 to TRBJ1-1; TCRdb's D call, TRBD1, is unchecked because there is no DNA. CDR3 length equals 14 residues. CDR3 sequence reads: CASSLTARGTEAFF.

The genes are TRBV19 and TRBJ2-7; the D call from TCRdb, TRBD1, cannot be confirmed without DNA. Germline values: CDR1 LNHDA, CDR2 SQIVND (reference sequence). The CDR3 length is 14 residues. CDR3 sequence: CASSARTGRAEQYF.

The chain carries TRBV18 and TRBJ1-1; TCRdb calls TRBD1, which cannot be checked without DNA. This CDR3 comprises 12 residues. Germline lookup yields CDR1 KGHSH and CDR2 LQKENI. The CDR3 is CASSPRGSEAFF.

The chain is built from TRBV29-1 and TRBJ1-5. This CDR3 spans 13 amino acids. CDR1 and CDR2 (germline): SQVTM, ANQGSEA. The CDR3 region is CSVTGGGNQPQHF.